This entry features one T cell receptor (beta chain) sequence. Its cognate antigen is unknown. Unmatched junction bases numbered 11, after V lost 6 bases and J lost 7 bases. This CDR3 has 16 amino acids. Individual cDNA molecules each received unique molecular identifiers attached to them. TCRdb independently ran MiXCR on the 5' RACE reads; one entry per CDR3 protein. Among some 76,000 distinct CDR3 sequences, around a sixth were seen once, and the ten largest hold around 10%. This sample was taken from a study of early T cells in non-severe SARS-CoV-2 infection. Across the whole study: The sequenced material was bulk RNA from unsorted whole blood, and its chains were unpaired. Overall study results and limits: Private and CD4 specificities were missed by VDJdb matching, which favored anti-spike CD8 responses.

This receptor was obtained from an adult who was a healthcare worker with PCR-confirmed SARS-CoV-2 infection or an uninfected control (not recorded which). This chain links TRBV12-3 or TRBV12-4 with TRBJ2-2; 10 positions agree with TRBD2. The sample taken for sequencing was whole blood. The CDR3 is CASSAGTSVRGGELFF. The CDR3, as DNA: TGTGCCAGCAGCGCCGGGACTAGCGTTCGTGGCGGGGAGCTGTTTTTT.